This TCR beta chain was observed in a study of cytomegalovirus exposure and HLA in healthy donors. Findings and limits, study-wide: Excluded: some indistinguishable V segments such as TRBV6-2 and TRBV6-3.

Both 60 Vbeta primers and 13 Jbeta primers went into the PCR. Profiling relied on immunoSEQ multiplex PCR, and the TCRdb table lists in-frame clones only, not all of them. The sample holds 160,000 or so clones; over 80% are singletons and the top ten take about 1.4%. The CDR3 loop spans 13 amino acids. V lost 5 bases to trimming and J lost 8 bases, with 15 bases between them. Germline lookup yields CDR1 MNHEY and CDR2 SMNVEV (reference sequence). A note on this clone: Its antigen is currently unknown.

The rearrangement uses TRBV27 and TRBJ1-2; D might be TRBD1 (5 bases). The sequence was obtained from a woman under 30 in good health and CMV-seronegative. Material: PBMCs. This chain's CDR3 is CASSPAQGRGYTF. The CDR3, as DNA: TGTGCCAGCAGTCCTGCCCAGGGTCGCGGCTACACCTTC.